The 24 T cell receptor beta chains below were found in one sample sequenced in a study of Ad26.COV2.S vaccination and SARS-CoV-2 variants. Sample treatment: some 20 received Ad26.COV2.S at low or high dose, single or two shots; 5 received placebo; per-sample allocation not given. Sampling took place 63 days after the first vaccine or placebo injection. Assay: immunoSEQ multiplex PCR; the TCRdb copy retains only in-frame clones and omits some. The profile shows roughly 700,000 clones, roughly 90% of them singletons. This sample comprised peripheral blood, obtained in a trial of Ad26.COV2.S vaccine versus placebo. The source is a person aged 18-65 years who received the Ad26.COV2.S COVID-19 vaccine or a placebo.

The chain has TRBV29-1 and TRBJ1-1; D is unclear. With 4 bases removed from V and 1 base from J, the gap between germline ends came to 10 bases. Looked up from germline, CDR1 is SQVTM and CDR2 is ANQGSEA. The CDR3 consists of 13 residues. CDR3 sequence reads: CSVVQIQNTEAFF. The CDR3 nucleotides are TGCAGCGTTGTTCAGATACAGAACACTGAAGCTTTCTTT.

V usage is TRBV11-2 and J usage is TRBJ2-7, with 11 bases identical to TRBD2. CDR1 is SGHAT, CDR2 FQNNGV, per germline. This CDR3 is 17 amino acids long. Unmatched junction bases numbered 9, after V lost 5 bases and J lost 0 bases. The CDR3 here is CASSRTTSGIPSYEQYF. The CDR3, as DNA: TGTGCCAGCAGCCGCACGACTAGCGGGATCCCCTCCTACGAGCAGTACTTC.

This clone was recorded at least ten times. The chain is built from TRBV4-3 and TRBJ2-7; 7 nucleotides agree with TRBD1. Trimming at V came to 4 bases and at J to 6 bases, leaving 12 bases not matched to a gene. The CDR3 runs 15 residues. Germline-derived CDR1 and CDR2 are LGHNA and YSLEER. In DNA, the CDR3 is TGCGCCAGCAGCCCAACTGGGACAGTGTCAGGCGAGCAGTACTTC. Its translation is CASSPTGTVSGEQYF.

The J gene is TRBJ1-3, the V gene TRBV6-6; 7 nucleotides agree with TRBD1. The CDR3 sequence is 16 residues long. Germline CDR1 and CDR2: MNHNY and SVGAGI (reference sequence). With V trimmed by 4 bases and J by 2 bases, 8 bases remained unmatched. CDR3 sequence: CASSSEQGSTGNTIYF. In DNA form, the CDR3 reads TGTGCCAGCAGTTCCGAACAGGGGTCTACTGGAAACACCATATATTTT.

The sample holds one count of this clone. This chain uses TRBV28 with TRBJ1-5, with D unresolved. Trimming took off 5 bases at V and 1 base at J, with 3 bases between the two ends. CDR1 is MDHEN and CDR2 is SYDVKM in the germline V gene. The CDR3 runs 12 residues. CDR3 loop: CASSDSNQPQHF. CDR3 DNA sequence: TGTGCCAGCAGTGACAGCAATCAGCCCCAGCATTTT. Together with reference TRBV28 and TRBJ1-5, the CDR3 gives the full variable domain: DVKVTQSSRYLVKRTGEKVFLECVQDMDHENMFWYRQDPGLGLRLIYFSYDVKMKEKGDIPEGYSVSREKKERFSLILESASTNQTSMYLCASSDSNQPQHFGDGTRLSIL.

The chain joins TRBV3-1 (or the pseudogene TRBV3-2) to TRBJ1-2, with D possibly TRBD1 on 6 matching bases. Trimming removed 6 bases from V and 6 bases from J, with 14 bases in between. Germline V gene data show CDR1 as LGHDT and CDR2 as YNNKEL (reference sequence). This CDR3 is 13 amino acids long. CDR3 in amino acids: CASRIQGTDGYTF. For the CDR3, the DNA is TGTGCCAGCAGAATTCAGGGGACGGATGGCTACACCTTC.

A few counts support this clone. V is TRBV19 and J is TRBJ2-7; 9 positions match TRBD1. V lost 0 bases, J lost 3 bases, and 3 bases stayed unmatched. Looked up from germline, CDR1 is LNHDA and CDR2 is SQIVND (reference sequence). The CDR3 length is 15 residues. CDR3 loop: CASSIEGQGGYEQYF. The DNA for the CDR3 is TGTGCCAGTAGTATAGAGGGACAGGGCGGCTACGAGCAGTACTTC.

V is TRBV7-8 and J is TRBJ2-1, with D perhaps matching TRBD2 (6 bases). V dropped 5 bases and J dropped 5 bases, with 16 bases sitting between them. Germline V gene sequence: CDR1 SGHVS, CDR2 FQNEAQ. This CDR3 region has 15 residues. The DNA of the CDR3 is TGTGCCAGCAGCCCTACCGGGACTCTGAACAATGAGCAGTTCTTC. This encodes CASSPTGTLNNEQFF.

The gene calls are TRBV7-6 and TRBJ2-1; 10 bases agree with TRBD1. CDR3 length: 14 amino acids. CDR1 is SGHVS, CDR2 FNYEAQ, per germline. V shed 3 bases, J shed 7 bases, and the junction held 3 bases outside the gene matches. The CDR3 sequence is CASSLGTGANEQFF. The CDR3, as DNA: TGTGCCAGCAGCTTGGGGACAGGGGCGAATGAGCAGTTCTTC.

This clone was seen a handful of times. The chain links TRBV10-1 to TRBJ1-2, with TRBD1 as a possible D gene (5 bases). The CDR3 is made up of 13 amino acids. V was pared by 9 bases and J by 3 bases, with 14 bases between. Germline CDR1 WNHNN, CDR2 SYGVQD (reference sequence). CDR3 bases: TGCGCCAGGGGGAGGGGCCTGGACTATGGCTACACCTTC. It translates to CARGRGLDYGYTF.

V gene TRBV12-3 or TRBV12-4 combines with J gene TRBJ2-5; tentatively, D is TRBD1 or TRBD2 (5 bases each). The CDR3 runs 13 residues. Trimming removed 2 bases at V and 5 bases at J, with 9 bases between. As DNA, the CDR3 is TGTGCCAGCAGTTTATGGGGGACCGAGACCCAGTACTTC. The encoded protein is CASSLWGTETQYF.

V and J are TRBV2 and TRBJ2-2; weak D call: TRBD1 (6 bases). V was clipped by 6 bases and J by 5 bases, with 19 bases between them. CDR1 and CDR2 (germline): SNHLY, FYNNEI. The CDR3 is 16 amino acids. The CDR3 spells CASRPFSGVGTGELFF. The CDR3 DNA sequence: TGTGCCAGCAGACCTTTCTCAGGGGTCGGGACCGGGGAGCTGTTTTTT.

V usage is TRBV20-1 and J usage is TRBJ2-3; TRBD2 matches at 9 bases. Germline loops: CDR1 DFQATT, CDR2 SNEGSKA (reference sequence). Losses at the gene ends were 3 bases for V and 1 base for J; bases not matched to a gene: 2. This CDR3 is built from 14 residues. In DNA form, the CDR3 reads TGCAGTGCTAGTCGACTAGCGGGCACAGATACGCAGTATTTT. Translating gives CSASRLAGTDTQYF.

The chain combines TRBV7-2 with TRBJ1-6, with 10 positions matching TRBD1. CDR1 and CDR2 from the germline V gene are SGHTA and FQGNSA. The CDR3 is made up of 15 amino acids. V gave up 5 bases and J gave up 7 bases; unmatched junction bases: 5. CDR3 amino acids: CASSPRTGGNSPLHF. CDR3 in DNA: TGTGCCAGCAGCCCAAGGACAGGGGGAAATTCACCCCTCCACTTT.

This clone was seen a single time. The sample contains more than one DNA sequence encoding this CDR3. Here the CDR3 reads CASSLGGTGELFF. In nucleotides, the CDR3 is TGCGCCAGCAGCTTAGGGGGCACCGGGGAGCTGTTTTTT. The chain combines TRBV5-1 with TRBJ2-2; D possibly corresponds to TRBD1 (6 bases). The V end lost 2 bases, the J end lost 4 bases, and 6 bases lay between the germline ends. CDR3 length: 13 residues. From germline, CDR1 is SGHRS and CDR2 YFSETQ.

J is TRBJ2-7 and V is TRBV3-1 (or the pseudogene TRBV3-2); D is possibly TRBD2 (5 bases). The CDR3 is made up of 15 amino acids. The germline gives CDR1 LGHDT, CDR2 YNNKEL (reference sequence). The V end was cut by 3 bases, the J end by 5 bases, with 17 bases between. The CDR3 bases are TGTGCCAGCAGCCAGACAACCCGGCCTAGCCACGAGCAGTACTTC. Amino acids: CASSQTTRPSHEQYF.

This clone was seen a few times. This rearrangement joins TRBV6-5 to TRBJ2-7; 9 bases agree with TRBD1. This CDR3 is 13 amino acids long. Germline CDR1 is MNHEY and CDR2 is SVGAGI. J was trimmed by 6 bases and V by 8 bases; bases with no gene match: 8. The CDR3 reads CASESGQGGEQYF. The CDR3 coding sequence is TGTGCCAGCGAATCGGGACAGGGAGGCGAGCAGTACTTC.

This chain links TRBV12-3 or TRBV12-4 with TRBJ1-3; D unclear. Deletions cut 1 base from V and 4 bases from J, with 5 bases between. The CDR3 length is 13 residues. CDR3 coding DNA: TGTGCCAGCAGTTTAGACCTGGGAAACACCATATATTTT. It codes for CASSLDLGNTIYF.

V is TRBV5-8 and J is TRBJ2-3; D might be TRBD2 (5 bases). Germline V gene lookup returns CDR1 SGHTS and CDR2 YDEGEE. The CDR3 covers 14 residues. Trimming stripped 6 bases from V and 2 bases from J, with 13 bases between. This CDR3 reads CASISEGYTDTQYF. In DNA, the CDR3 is TGTGCCAGCATCTCAGAGGGTTACACAGATACGCAGTATTTT. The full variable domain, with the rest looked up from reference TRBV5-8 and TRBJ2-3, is EAGVTQSPTHLIKTRGQQATLRCSPISGHTSVYWYQQALGLGLQFLLWYDEGEERNRGNFPPRFSGRQFPNYSSELNVNALELEDSALYLCASISEGYTDTQYFGPGTRLTVL.

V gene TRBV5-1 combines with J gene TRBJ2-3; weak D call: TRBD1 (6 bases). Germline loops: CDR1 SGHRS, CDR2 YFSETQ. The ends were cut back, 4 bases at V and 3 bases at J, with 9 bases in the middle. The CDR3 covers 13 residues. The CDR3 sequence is CASSPTGTDTQYF. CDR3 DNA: TGCGCCAGCAGCCCCACAGGGACAGATACGCAGTATTTT.

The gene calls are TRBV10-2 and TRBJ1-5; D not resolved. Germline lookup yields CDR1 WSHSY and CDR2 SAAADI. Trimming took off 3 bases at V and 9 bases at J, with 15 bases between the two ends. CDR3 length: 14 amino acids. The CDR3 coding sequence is TGCGCCAGCAGTGATGGGGATTCCATTTGGCCCCAGCATTTT. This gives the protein CASSDGDSIWPQHF.

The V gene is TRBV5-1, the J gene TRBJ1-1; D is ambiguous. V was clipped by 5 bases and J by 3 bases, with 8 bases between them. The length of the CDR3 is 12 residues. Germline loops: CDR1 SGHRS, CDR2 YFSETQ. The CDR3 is CASSHRDTEAFF. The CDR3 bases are TGCGCCAGCAGTCACCGAGACACTGAAGCTTTCTTT.

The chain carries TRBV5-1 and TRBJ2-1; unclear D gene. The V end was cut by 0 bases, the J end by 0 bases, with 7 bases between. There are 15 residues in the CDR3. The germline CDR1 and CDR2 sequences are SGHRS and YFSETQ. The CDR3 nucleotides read TGCGCCAGCAGCTTGGCCGCTAGCTCCTACAATGAGCAGTTCTTC. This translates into CASSLAASSYNEQFF.

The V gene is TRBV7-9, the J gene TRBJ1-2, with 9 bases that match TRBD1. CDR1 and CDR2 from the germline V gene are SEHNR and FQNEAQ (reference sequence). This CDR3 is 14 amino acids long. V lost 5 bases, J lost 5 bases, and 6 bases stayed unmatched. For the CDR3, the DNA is TGTGCCAGCAGCACCCCCGGGACAGGGTATGGCTACACCTTC. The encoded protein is CASSTPGTGYGYTF.